The clone carrying this T cell receptor (beta chain) was seen at least ten times. Its specificity is unknown. Arm-PCR of CDR3 regions with iRepertoire HTBI primers generated TCR beta libraries. TCRdb reprocessed the multiplex PCR reads with MiXCR, giving one entry per CDR3 protein. The sample comprises 200,000 to 250,000 distinct CDR3 sequences, roughly 19% of which are singletons, and roughly 10% rests with the top ten. Time point specified: newly diagnosed GD, antithyroid drugs for less than 3 months. Generation of the TCR library employed RNA extracted from PBMCs. Patients of an endocrinology department in Xi'an, China, were included. Germline V gives CDR1 SGHNT, CDR2 YENEEA. The CDR3 runs 12 residues. V was clipped by 5 bases and J by 4 bases, with 7 bases between them. The sample originates from a study of regulatory T cells in long-lasting Graves disease. Study-wide points: Persistent disease preferred TRBV28, TRBJ1-2 and TRBJ2-5.

These same data were also listed under a study on T cells in Graves' hyperthyroidism and ophthalmopathy. That source reports: Those with hyperthyroidism were 18 to 65 years old, newly diagnosed, and ill for under 2 months. The HTBI set primed first-round TCR CDR3 RT-PCR.

The sample here was peripheral blood mononuclear cells (PBMCs), taken at new diagnosis, from a patient treated with antithyroid drugs. The chain joins TRBV11-3 to TRBJ2-3, with D unresolved. This TCR was recovered from a woman aged 30 to 39 with Graves disease. The CDR3: CASSTLADTQYF. CDR3 sequence (DNA): TGTGCCAGCAGCACCCTAGCAGATACGCAGTATTTT. Using reference TRBV11-3 and TRBJ2-3 for the parts outside the CDR3, the full variable domain is EAGVVQSPRYKIIEKKQPVAFWCNPISGHNTLYWYLQNLGQGPELLIRYENEEAVDDSQLPKDRFSAERLKGVDSTLKIQPAELGDSAVYLCASSTLADTQYFGPGTRLTVL.